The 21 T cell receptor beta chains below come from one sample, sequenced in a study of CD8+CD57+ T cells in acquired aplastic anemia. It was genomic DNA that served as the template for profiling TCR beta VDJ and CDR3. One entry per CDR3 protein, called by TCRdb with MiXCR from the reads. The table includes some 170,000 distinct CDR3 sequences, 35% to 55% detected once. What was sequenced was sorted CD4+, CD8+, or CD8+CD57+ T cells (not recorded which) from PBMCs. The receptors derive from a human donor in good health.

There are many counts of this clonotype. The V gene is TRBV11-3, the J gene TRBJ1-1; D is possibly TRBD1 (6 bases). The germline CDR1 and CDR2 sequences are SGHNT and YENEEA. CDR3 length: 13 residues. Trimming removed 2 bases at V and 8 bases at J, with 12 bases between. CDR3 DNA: TGTGCCAGCAGCTTATCCCGGACAGAAGAAGCTTTCTTT. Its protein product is CASSLSRTEEAFF.

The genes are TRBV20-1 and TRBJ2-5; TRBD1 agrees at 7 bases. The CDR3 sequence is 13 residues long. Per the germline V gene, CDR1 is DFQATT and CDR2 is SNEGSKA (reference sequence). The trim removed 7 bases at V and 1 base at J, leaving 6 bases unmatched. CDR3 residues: CSVIQGIQETQYF. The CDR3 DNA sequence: TGCAGTGTGATACAGGGGATCCAAGAGACCCAGTACTTC.

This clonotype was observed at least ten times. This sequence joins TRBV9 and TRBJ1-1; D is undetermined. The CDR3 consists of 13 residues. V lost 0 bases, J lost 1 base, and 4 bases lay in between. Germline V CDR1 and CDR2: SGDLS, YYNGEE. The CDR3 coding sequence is TGTGCCAGCAGCGTAGGTCCGAACACTGAAGCTTTCTTT. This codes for CASSVGPNTEAFF.

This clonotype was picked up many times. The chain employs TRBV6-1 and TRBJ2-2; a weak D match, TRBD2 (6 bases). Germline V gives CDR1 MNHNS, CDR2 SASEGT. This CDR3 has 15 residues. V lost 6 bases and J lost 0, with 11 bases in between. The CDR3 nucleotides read TGTGCCAGCAGCTCTCGGGGGACGAACACCGGGGAGCTGTTTTTT. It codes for CASSSRGTNTGELFF.

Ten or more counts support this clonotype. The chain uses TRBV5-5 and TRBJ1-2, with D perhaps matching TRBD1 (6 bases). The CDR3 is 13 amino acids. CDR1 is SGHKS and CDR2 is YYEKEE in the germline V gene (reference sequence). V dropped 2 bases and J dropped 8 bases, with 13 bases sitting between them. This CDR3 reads CASSLRGAEGYTF. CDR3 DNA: TGTGCCAGCAGCTTACGGGGGGCAGAAGGCTACACCTTC.

The CDR3 DNA reads as TGTGCCAGTGGAGGGGCCATAAATCAGCCCCAGCATTTT. Protein sequence: CASGGAINQPQHF. J is TRBJ1-5 and V is TRBV19; the D gene is possibly TRBD1 (5 bases). Germline V gene lookup returns CDR1 LNHDA and CDR2 SQIVND (reference sequence). The CDR3 is 13 amino acids. Between the trimmed V and J ends, which lost 8 bases and 4 bases, there was a span of 12 bases.

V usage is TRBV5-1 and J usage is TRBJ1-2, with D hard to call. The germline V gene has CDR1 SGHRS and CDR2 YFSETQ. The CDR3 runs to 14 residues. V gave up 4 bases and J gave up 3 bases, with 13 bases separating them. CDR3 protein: CASSPGPGDYGYTF. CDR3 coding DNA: TGCGCCAGCAGCCCCGGACCCGGGGACTATGGCTACACCTTC.

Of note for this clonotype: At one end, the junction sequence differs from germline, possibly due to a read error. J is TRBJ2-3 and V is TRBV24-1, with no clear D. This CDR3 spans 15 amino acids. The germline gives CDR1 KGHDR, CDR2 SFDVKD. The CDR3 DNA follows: TGTGCCATCAGTGAGTCGACCGGTGTTGGAGATACGCAGTATTTT. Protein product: CAISESTGVGDTQYF.

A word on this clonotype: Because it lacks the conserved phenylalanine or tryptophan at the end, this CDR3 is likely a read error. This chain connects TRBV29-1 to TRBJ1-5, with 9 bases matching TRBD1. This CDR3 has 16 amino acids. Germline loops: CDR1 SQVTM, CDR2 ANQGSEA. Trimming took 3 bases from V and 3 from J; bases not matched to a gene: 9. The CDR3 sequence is CSVECPNRGHNQPQHS. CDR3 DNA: TGCAGCGTTGAGTGTCCCAACAGGGGGCACAATCAGCCCCAGCATTCT.

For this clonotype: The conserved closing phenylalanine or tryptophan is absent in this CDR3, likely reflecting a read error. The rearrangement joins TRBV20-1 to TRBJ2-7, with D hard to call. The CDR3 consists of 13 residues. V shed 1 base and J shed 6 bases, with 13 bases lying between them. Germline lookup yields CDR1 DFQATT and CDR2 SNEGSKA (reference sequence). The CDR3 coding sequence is TGCAGTGCTAGAGGTTTAGTTGCCGGCGAGCAGTACCTC. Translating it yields CSARGLVAGEQYL.

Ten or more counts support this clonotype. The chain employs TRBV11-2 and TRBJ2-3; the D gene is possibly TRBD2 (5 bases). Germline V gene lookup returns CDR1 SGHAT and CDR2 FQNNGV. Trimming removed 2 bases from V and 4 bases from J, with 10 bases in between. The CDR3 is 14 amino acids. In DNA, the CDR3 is TGTGCCAGCAGCTTAAGCGGAGGTGCAGATACGCAGTATTTT. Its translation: CASSLSGGADTQYF.

The CDR3 bases are TGTGCCAGCAGCAGGGACAGTAACACCGGGGAGCTGTTTTTT. Translation: CASSRDSNTGELFF. The genes are TRBV7-3 and TRBJ2-2, with 7 bases aligning to TRBD1. This CDR3 region has 14 residues. Germline values: CDR1 SGHTA, CDR2 FQGTGA. After removal of 5 bases from V and 2 bases from J, the junction contained 2 bases not matched to a gene.

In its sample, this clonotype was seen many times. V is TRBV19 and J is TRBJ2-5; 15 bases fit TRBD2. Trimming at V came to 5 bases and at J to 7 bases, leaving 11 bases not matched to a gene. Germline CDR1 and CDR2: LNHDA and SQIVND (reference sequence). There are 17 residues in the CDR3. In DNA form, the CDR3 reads TGTGCCAGTAGTTCTCTCGGGACTAGCGGGAGGCAGGGGACCCAGTACTTC. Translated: CASSSLGTSGRQGTQYF.

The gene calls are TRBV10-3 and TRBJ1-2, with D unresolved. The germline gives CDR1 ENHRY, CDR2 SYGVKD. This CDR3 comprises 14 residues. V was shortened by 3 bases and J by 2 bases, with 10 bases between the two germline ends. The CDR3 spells CAISESAKNYGYTF. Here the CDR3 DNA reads TGTGCCATCAGTGAATCGGCAAAAAACTATGGCTACACCTTC.

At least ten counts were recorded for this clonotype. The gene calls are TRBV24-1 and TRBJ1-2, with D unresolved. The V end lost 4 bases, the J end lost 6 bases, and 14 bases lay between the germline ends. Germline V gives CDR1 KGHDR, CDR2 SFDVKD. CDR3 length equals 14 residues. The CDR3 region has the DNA TGTGCCACCAGTGAACGGGGAGGAGGTGATGGCTACACCTTC. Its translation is CATSERGGGDGYTF.

The CDR3 reads CATSIWDRGYEQYF. DNA for the CDR3: TGTGCCACCAGCATATGGGACAGGGGCTACGAGCAGTACTTC. This chain connects TRBV15 to TRBJ2-7; TRBD1 agrees at 10 bases. J lost 3 bases, V lost 4 bases, and 3 bases had no gene match. The CDR3 runs to 14 residues. CDR1 is LNHNV and CDR2 is YYDKDF in the germline V gene (reference sequence).

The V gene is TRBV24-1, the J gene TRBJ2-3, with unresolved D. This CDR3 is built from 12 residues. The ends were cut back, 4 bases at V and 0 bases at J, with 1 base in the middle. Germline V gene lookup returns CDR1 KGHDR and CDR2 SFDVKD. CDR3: CATSESTDTQYF. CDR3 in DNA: TGTGCCACCAGTGAGAGCACAGATACGCAGTATTTT.

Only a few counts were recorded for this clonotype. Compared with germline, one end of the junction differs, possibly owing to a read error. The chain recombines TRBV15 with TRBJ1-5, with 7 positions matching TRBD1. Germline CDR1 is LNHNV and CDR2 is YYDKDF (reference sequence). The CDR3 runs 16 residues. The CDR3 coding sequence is TGTGCCAGCAGCAAGGAGGGACAGTGGGTCAATCAGCCCCAGCATTTT. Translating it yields CASSKEGQWVNQPQHF.

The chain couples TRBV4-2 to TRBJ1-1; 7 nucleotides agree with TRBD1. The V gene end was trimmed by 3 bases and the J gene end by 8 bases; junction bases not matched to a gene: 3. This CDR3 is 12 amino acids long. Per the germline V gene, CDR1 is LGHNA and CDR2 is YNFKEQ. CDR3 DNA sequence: TGTGCCAGCAGCCACGCCAGGGGGGAAGCTTTCTTT. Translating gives CASSHARGEAFF.

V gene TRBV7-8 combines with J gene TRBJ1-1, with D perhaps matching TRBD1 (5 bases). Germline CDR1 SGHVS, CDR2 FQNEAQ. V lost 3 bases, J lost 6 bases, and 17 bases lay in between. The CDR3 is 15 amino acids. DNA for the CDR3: TGTGCCAGCAGCTTGGGGGGACGGCGCGGCCCTGAAGCTTTCTTT. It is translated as CASSLGGRRGPEAFF.

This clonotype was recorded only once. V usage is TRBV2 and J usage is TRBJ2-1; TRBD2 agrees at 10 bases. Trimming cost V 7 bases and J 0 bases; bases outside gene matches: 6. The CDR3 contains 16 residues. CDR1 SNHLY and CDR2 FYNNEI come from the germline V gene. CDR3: CASTWTSGHSYNEQFF. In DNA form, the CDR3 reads TGTGCCAGCACCTGGACTAGCGGCCACTCCTACAATGAGCAGTTCTTC.